This paragraph reports one T cell receptor beta chain. The target of this receptor is not known. No much larger clonotype is one base removed from it; base qualities were not supplied. The library was prepared using 5' RACE. TCRdb shows the sequencer as Illumina HiSeq 2500. A second roughly 6 to 12 cycle PCR used a sample-barcoded 5' primer and a J-beta primer mix. A unique molecular identifier was introduced onto each TCR beta cDNA molecule by a template-switch 5' adaptor carrying 12 random nucleotides. Each sample yielded at least 2.5 million CDR3-containing paired-end reads. First-strand cDNA was synthesized from all RNA with the Mint cDNA synthesis kit, primed by a TRBC-specific oligonucleotide. All cDNA was treated with uracil-DNA glycosylase and then went through a first 18-cycle PCR with the universal primers M1SS and BC2_uni_R. On the study's bioinformatics: Each sample was normalized by randomly selecting 1 million high-quality reads, each carrying a distinct molecular identifier. Instead of being binned into consensus sequences, reads that shared molecular identifiers were thrown out. MiTCR, set to a Q25 quality threshold and the strictest error-elimination algorithm, was used for CDR3 identification, clonotype clustering and error correction. Lower-bound total TCR beta diversity was estimated with a nonparametric unseen species model using Euler transformation. TCRdb reprocessing: public reads trimmed at Q25 with fastp, clones called with MiXCR, in-frame beta chains kept. Every CDR3 protein is listed once, alongside the most common genes and DNA of its rows. V and J calls and clone size were set by TCRdb, not the authors. For this sample the table gives about 1.8 million distinct CDR3 sequences, of which roughly 52% were detected only once. In total, the top ten clones hold around 2.1% of the sample.

The donors were around 39 Caucasian individuals from Russia, aged roughly 6 to 100 years, who were systemically healthy. Around 10 milliliters of peripheral blood were collected from each donor into EDTA-treated Vacutainer tubes. Ficoll-Paque density-gradient centrifugation was used to isolate PBMCs, with at least 6.5 million obtained per sample. Total RNA was extracted from PBMCs with Trizol reagent, with at least 6 micrograms obtained per sample. The percentages of naive CD45RAhigh/CD27high T cells were determined by flow cytometry on a PBMC aliquot from every donor. This entry comes from a study of blood T cells in healthy people across ages (dated by TCRdb to the mid-2010s). Context from the whole study: In model experiments, roughly one uniquely barcoded TCR beta cDNA molecule per two T cells was captured by template switching. Four age groups were formed from the donors: young (average 16 years), middle-aged (approximately 41), aged (approximately 60) and long-lived (82). Using deep sequencing normalized with unique cDNA molecular identifiers, the study measured how TCR beta repertoire diversity changes with age. Using the same blood draw, the study looked at two additional independent replicas of 1 million unique cDNA reads for two donors, one aged 18 to 29 and the other aged 80 or older. To avoid experimental bias, donors of different ages were spread randomly across the sequencing lanes.

CDR1 SNHLY and CDR2 FYNNEI are derived from the germline V gene. Germline trimming amounts to 3 bases on V and 3 bases on J, with 5 as the count of junction bases outside the gene matches. The CDR3 contains 15 residues, cysteine and phenylalanine counted. Only the CDR3 portion is preserved as DNA: 45 bases, with reading frame beginning at the first base. The research as a whole found: Estimates of total diversity from one million sequenced T cells were regarded as lower bounds and underestimates. Because donor CMV infection status was unknown, age-related changes in expanded clonotypes were potentially confounded. The long-lived group showed more naive CD4+ T cells, fewer expanded clones and increased TCR diversity than the aged group, suggesting age selection. There was a strong correlation between observed TCR beta diversity and the percentage of naive T cells measured by flow cytometry. As age increased, observed TCR beta diversity per million T cells dropped in a roughly linear way, and a significant reduction was already evident by age about 40. Because profiling used bulk unsorted PBMCs, naive and antigen-experienced compartments could not be compared conclusively.

The chain is assembled from TRBV2 and TRBJ2-1, with 7 junctional bases fitting TRBD1. What was sequenced was blood. This TCR was recovered from a woman aged 40 to 50 in good health. CDR3 protein: CASSEGTANYNEQFF. The DNA sequence follows: TGTGCCAGCAGTGAGGGGACAGCTAACTACAATGAGCAGTTCTTC.